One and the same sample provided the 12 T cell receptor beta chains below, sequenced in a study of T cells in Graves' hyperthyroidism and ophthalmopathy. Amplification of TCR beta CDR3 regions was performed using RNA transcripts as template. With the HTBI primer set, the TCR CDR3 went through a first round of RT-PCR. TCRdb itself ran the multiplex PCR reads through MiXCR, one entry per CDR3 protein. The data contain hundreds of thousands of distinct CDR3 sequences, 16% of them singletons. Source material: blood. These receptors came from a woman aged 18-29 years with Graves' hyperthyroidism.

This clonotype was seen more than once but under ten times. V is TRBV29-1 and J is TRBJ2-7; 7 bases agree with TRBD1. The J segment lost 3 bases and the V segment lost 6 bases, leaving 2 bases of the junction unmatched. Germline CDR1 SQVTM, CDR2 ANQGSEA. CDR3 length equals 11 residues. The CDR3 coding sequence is TGCAGCGTCAGGGACAGCTACGAGCAGTACTTC. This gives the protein CSVRDSYEQYF.

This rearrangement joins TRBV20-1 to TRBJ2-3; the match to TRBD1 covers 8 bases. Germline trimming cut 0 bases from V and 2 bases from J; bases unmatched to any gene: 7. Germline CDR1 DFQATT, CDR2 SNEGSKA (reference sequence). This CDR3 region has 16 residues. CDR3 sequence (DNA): TGCAGTGCTAGAGAGGCAGGGGGCCCTTCCACAGATACGCAGTATTTT. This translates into CSAREAGGPSTDTQYF.

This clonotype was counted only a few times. The chain's CDR3 is CASSSSTGSKVNSPLHF. CDR3 coding DNA: TGCGCCAGCAGCTCCTCGACAGGGAGCAAGGTTAATTCACCCCTCCACTTT. J is TRBJ1-6 and V is TRBV5-1, with 7 bases lining up with TRBD1. CDR1 is SGHRS, CDR2 YFSETQ, per germline. V trimming: 3 bases; J trimming: 6 bases; junction bases outside the gene matches: 12. This CDR3 contains 17 residues.

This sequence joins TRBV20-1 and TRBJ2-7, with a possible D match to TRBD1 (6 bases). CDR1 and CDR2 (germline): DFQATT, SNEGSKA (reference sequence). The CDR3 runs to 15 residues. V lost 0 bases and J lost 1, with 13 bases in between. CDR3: CSARDTTGSSYEQYF. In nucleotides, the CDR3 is TGCAGTGCTAGAGATACAACAGGGTCGTCCTACGAGCAGTACTTC.

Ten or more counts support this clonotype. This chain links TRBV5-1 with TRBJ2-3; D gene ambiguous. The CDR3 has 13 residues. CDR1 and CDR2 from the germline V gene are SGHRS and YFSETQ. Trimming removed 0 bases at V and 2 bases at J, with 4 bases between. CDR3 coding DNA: TGCGCCAGCAGCTTGGTCAACACAGATACGCAGTATTTT. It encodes CASSLVNTDTQYF. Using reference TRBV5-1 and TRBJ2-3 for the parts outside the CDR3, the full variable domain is KAGVTQTPRYLIKTRGQQVTLSCSPISGHRSVSWYQQTPGQGLQFLFEYFSETQRNKGNFPGRFSGRQFSNSRSEMNVSTLELGDSALYLCASSLVNTDTQYFGPGTRLTVL.

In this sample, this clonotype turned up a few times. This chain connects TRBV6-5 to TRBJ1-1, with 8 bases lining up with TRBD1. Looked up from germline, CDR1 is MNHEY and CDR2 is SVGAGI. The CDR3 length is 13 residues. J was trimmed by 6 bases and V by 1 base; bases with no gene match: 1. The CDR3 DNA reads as TGTGCCAGCAGTTACTTACAGGGGGCTGAAGCTTTCTTT. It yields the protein CASSYLQGAEAFF.

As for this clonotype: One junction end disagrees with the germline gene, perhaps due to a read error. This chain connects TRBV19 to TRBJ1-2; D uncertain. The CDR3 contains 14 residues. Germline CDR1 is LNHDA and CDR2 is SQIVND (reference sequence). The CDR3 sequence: CASNRVSYNYGYIF. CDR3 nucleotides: TGTGCCAGTAATCGTGTTTCCTATAACTATGGCTACATCTTC.

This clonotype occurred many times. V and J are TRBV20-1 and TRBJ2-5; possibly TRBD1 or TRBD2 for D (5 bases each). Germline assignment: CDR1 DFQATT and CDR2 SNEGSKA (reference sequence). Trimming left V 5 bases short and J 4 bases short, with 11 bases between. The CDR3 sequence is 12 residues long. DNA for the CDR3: TGCAGTGCTTTGAGGGGTGTAGAGACCCAGTACTTC. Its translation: CSALRGVETQYF.

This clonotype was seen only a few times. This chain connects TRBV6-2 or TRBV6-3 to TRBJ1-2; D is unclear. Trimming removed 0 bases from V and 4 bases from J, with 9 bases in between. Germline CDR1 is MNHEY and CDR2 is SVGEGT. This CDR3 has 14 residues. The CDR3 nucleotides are TGTGCCAGCAGTTACTCGCGTGCCCGCTATGGCTACACCTTC. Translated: CASSYSRARYGYTF.

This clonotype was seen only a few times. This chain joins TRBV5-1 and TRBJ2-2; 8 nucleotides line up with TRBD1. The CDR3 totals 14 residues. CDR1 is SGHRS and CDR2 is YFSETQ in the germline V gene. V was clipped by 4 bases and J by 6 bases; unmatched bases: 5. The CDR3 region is CASSLQGGAGELFF. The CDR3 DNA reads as TGCGCCAGCAGCCTACAGGGGGGAGCCGGGGAGCTGTTTTTT.

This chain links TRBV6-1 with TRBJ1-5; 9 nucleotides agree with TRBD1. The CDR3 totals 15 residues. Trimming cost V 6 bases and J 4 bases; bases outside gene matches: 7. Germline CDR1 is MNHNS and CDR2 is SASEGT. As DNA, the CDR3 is TGTGCCAGCAGCCGGGACAGGGACCCTAATCAGCCCCAGCATTTT. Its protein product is CASSRDRDPNQPQHF.

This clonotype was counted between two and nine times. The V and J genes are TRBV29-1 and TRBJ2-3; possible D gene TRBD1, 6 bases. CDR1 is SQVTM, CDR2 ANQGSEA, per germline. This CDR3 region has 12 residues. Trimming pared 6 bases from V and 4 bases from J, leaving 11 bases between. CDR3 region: CSVVHRADTQYF. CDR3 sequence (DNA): TGCAGCGTAGTGCACAGGGCAGATACGCAGTATTTT.